The clone carrying this T cell receptor beta chain was recorded at least ten times. Its antigen is unidentified. CDR1 and CDR2 (germline): SGHVS, FNYEAQ. CDR3 length: 15 residues. After removal of 5 bases from V and 7 bases from J, the junction contained 10 bases not matched to a gene. TCRdb reprocessed the multiplex PCR reads with MiXCR, giving one entry per CDR3 protein. The sample holds fewer than 80,000 distinct CDR3 sequences; roughly 44% are singletons and the top ten take about 8.4%. This sample is drawn from a study of breast tumors, draining lymph nodes, adjacent tissues. General study results and limits: Luminal-like breast cancer showed significantly greater tumor-nontumor repertoire similarity than basal-like breast cancer did. That most tumor T cells come from lymph nodes remained unproven. Findings are consistent with lymph node origin and intratumoral expansion of most tumor T cells. Tumor TCR diversity was below lymph nodes but above nontumor tissue.

The sequence was collected from a female donor with breast cancer. Some clones in this sample may be carry-over from other donors' samples. The chain uses TRBV7-6 and TRBJ2-1; 8 nucleotides agree with TRBD2. Sequences were obtained from breast tumor tissue. The CDR3 DNA follows: TGTGCCAGCAGCCCGATAGGCGGGAGGTTGAATGAGCAGTTCTTC. Protein: CASSPIGGRLNEQFF.